This is a list of T cell receptor beta chains from one sample in a study of OX40 agonist ivuxolimab in advanced cancers. Measured with immunoSEQ multiplex PCR; TCRdb has only the in-frame clones, and not every one. The table shows 50,000 to 65,000 clones, with approximately 86% occurring only once. Sequenced here: CD4+ or CD8+ T cells sorted from blood, sampled in a trial of the OX40 agonist ivuxolimab. These receptors originate from an adult with an advanced solid tumor such as melanoma, head and neck, liver or kidney cancer. CDR3s include the opening cysteine and the closing phenylalanine or tryptophan. A D gene is named only where the DNA matches it firmly. Expanded clones are given a class, and other clones once, few, many or no size at all.

CDR3 DNA: TGCAGCGTTCAACCGGGACAGGGGTTCGGGGAGACCCAGTACTTC; CDR3 protein: CSVQPGQGFGETQYF; J gene: TRBJ2-5; clone size: few; D gene: TRBD1; CDR3 length: 15; V gene: TRBV29-1
CDR3 DNA: TGTGCCACCAGCAGAGTGGGAAGGGGCTATGGCTACACCTTC; CDR3 protein: CATSRVGRGYGYTF; J gene: TRBJ1-2; clone size: .; D gene: .; CDR3 length: 14; V gene: TRBV15
CDR3 DNA: TGTGCCAGTAGTATAGATGGACAGGGGGCTTACGAGCAGTACTTC; CDR3 protein: CASSIDGQGAYEQYF; J gene: TRBJ2-7; clone size: .; D gene: TRBD1; CDR3 length: 15; V gene: TRBV19
CDR3 DNA: TGTGCCAGCAGCTTGGCTAATGAGCAGTTCTTC; CDR3 protein: CASSLANEQFF; J gene: TRBJ2-1; clone size: .; D gene: .; CDR3 length: 11; V gene: TRBV7-9
CDR3 DNA: TGTGCCATCAGTGATCTTGATAGCGGTAGCTCCTACGAGCAGTACTTC; CDR3 protein: CAISDLDSGSSYEQYF; J gene: TRBJ2-7; clone size: .; D gene: .; CDR3 length: 16; V gene: TRBV10-3
CDR3 DNA: TGTGCCATCACTAGGGGTAAGAACACTGAAGCTTTCTTT; CDR3 protein: CAITRGKNTEAFF; J gene: TRBJ1-1; clone size: .; D gene: .; CDR3 length: 13; V gene: TRBV10-3
CDR3 DNA: TGTGCCAGTAGTATACTCGACGAGCAGTACTTC; CDR3 protein: CASSILDEQYF; J gene: TRBJ2-7; clone size: once; D gene: .; CDR3 length: 11; V gene: TRBV19
CDR3 DNA: TGTGCCAGCAGTTTCGACAGCTACTCCTACGAGCAGTACTTC; CDR3 protein: CASSFDSYSYEQYF; J gene: TRBJ2-7; clone size: .; D gene: .; CDR3 length: 14; V gene: TRBV2
CDR3 DNA: TGCAGCGTTGCCCCTCTCGCAGGGGGCAGGGAGACCCAGTACTTC; CDR3 protein: CSVAPLAGGRETQYF; J gene: TRBJ2-5; clone size: once; D gene: TRBD1; CDR3 length: 15; V gene: TRBV29-1
CDR3 DNA: TGTGCCAGTAGGAGCGAACGGGTAGCAGACGAGCAGTACTTC; CDR3 protein: CASRSERVADEQYF; J gene: TRBJ2-7; clone size: .; D gene: .; CDR3 length: 14; V gene: TRBV19
CDR3 DNA: TGTGCCAGCAGTGAACCGGACGAACACCACTCCTACAATGAGCAGTTCTTC; CDR3 protein: CASSEPDEHHSYNEQFF; J gene: TRBJ2-1; clone size: .; D gene: .; CDR3 length: 17; V gene: TRBV6-1
CDR3 DNA: TGTGCCAGCAGTCTAGCGGGACTCGTCCCTGAGCAGTTCTTC; CDR3 protein: CASSLAGLVPEQFF; J gene: TRBJ2-1; clone size: .; D gene: TRBD2; CDR3 length: 14; V gene: TRBV7-2
CDR3 DNA: TGTGCCAGCAGTTTAGGGACAGGGCCTTACGAGCAGTACTTC; CDR3 protein: CASSLGTGPYEQYF; J gene: TRBJ2-7; clone size: .; D gene: TRBD1; CDR3 length: 14; V gene: TRBV28
CDR3 DNA: TGTGCCAGCAGCTTGGGACTAGCGGTAGACTTCGATGAGCAGTTCTTC; CDR3 protein: CASSLGLAVDFDEQFF; J gene: TRBJ2-1; clone size: .; D gene: TRBD2; CDR3 length: 16; V gene: TRBV7-2
CDR3 DNA: TGCGCCAGCAGCTTGGCAGCTAGTGACGATACGCAGTATTTT; CDR3 protein: CASSLAASDDTQYF; J gene: TRBJ2-3; clone size: .; D gene: .; CDR3 length: 14; V gene: TRBV5-1
CDR3 DNA: TGTGCCAGCAGCCGGGACAGGGTAACCTACGAGCAGTACTTC; CDR3 protein: CASSRDRVTYEQYF; J gene: TRBJ2-7; clone size: .; D gene: TRBD1; CDR3 length: 14; V gene: TRBV2
CDR3 DNA: TGTGCCAGCAGCGTAGGGCAGAGGGCTAGTCAGCAGTTCTTC; CDR3 protein: CASSVGQRASQQFF; J gene: TRBJ2-1; clone size: once; D gene: .; CDR3 length: 14; V gene: TRBV9
CDR3 DNA: TGTGCCAGCGGGACGGGACTAGCGGGGCATACGCAGTATTTT; CDR3 protein: CASGTGLAGHTQYF; J gene: TRBJ2-3; clone size: .; D gene: TRBD2; CDR3 length: 14; V gene: TRBV7-2
CDR3 DNA: TGTGCCAGCAGCTATAGGGAGGGAGAGCAGTTCTTC; CDR3 protein: CASSYREGEQFF; J gene: TRBJ2-1; clone size: once; D gene: TRBD2; CDR3 length: 12; V gene: TRBV11-2
CDR3 DNA: TGCGCCAGCAGTGAATTGCGGGAGAGGTACAATGAGCAGTTCTTC; CDR3 protein: CASSELRERYNEQFF; J gene: TRBJ2-1; clone size: .; D gene: TRBD2; CDR3 length: 15; V gene: TRBV10-1
CDR3 DNA: TGTGCCACCAGAAGGGATATCCTCGACGGTGAGCAGTACTTC; CDR3 protein: CATRRDILDGEQYF; J gene: TRBJ2-7; clone size: few; D gene: .; CDR3 length: 14; V gene: TRBV10-3
CDR3 DNA: TGTGCCAGCAGTAAGGGGGGTCGCTCCTACGAGCAGTACTTC; CDR3 protein: CASSKGGRSYEQYF; J gene: TRBJ2-7; clone size: .; D gene: .; CDR3 length: 14; V gene: TRBV27